Shown below are 26 T cell receptor beta chains from a single sample sequenced in a study of shared clonotypes between healthy human individuals. Sequencing was performed with immunoSEQ multiplex PCR; in TCRdb, only in-frame clones are kept and a portion is missing. The repertoire holds roughly 500,000 clones, with 65% to 85% as singletons. Sequencing was performed on PBMCs. The receptors were gathered from a woman in her thirties or forties in good health. Some clones in this sample may be carry-over from other donors' samples.

DNA for the CDR3: TGTGCCAGCAGCGAAAGACAGGGGAACTACGAGCAGTACTTC. It is translated as CASSERQGNYEQYF. The V and J genes are TRBV7-7 and TRBJ2-7; TRBD1 agrees at 8 bases. J was trimmed by 3 bases and V by 5 bases; bases with no gene match: 6. CDR1 and CDR2 from the germline V gene are SSHAT and FNYEAQ (reference sequence). This CDR3 has 14 residues.

On this clone itself: This probably arose from a read error, given a far larger clone one base away. The chain carries TRBV9 and TRBJ1-1; the D gene is possibly TRBD1 (6 bases). V was shortened by 4 bases and J by 2 bases, with 18 bases between the two germline ends. The length of the CDR3 is 16 residues. Germline values: CDR1 SGDLS, CDR2 YYNGEE. The CDR3 spells CASSIGEGHRNTEAFF. The DNA of the CDR3 is TGTGCCAGCAGCATAGGAGAGGGACACCGAAACACTGAAGCTTTCTTT.

This clone was observed once. This likely traces to a read error, being one base from a far larger clone. The gene calls are TRBV4-2 and TRBJ1-5; D is uncertain. Germline-derived CDR1 and CDR2 are LGHNA and YNFKEQ. The CDR3 is 13 residues long. CDR3 nucleotides: TGTGCCAGCAGCCAAGAGGATAATCAGCCCCAGCGTTTT. Its translation is CASSQEDNQPQRF.

This sequence joins TRBV28 and TRBJ2-2, with 8 bases aligning to TRBD2. Germline CDR1 and CDR2: MDHEN and SYDVKM. The CDR3 runs to 17 residues. With V trimmed by 3 bases and J by 4 bases, 10 bases remained unmatched. The chain's CDR3 is CASSFRRGGRSTGELFF. The DNA of the CDR3 is TGTGCCAGCAGTTTCCGACGGGGGGGTCGCTCCACCGGGGAGCTGTTTTTT.

The sample holds a few counts of this clone. The chain joins TRBV28 to TRBJ1-4; TRBD1 aligns across 9 bases. This CDR3 spans 16 amino acids. Germline V gene sequence: CDR1 MDHEN, CDR2 SYDVKM. After removal of 5 bases from V and 7 bases from J, the junction contained 11 bases not matched to a gene. CDR3 DNA sequence: TGTGCCAGCAGTCCCTCCGGGGACAGGGTTTTTGAAAAACTGTTTTTT. Amino acid sequence: CASSPSGDRVFEKLFF.

This clone was observed many times. This chain joins TRBV7-3 and TRBJ2-1; a possible D gene is TRBD2 (6 bases). V lost 1 base and J lost 4, with 17 bases in between. CDR3 length: 17 amino acids. Germline V gene lookup returns CDR1 SGHTA and CDR2 FQGTGA. The CDR3 DNA is TGTGCCAGCAGCTTAAACCCTCGCGGTAGCGGTTACAATGAGCAGTTCTTC. Its protein is CASSLNPRGSGYNEQFF.

The gene calls are TRBV5-1 and TRBJ2-5; D is uncertain. V lost 0 bases to trimming and J lost 5 bases, with 11 bases between them. Per germline, CDR1 SGHRS and CDR2 YFSETQ. This CDR3 is built from 14 residues. CDR3 loop: CASSLGVLPETQYF. DNA for the CDR3: TGCGCCAGCAGCTTGGGGGTGCTACCGGAGACCCAGTACTTC.

About this clone itself: A far larger clone is a single base away, which makes a read error likely. The chain employs TRBV28 and TRBJ2-1, with 8 bases fitting TRBD2. Per germline, CDR1 MDHEN and CDR2 SYDVKM. V shed 10 bases and J 14 bases; nucleotides not matched to a gene: 10. There are 11 residues in the CDR3. The DNA of the CDR3 is TGTGCCATCAGATCCCCGGGAGGGGAGTTCTTC. It yields the protein CAIRSPGGEFF.

The J gene is TRBJ1-4, the V gene TRBV6-1; no definite D call. The CDR3 spans 15 residues. CDR1 is MNHNS and CDR2 is SASEGT in the germline V gene. Trimming stripped 7 bases from V and 0 bases from J, with 12 bases between. The CDR3 DNA reads TGTGCCAGCAATCCTTCGAGGGCAACTAATGAAAAACTGTTTTTT. The encoded protein is CASNPSRATNEKLFF.

V is TRBV5-4 and J is TRBJ1-3; 10 bases match TRBD1. V gave up 0 bases and J gave up 4 bases; unmatched junction bases: 7. Germline loops: CDR1 SGHNT, CDR2 YYREEE (reference sequence). There are 17 residues in the CDR3. The CDR3, as DNA: TGTGCCAGCAGCTTGGGTGGGGGACAGGGGTCCGGAAACACCATATATTTT. Translation gives CASSLGGGQGSGNTIYF.

V usage is TRBV27 and J usage is TRBJ1-5; D call uncertain. V gave up 1 base and J gave up 0 bases, with 4 bases separating them. Germline V gene data show CDR1 as MNHEY and CDR2 as SMNVEV (reference sequence). This CDR3 is 14 amino acids long. This CDR3 reads CASSLFDSNQPQHF. The CDR3 coding sequence is TGTGCCAGCAGTTTATTTGATAGCAATCAGCCCCAGCATTTT.

This chain joins TRBV19 and TRBJ2-5, with 9 bases lining up with TRBD1. The V and J ends lost 4 bases and 2 bases, in that order; junction bases with no gene match: 8. The CDR3 has 16 residues. Germline assignment: CDR1 LNHDA and CDR2 SQIVND (reference sequence). CDR3 loop: CASSTPGGQGQETQYF. The CDR3 DNA sequence: TGTGCCAGTAGTACGCCCGGGGGACAGGGACAAGAGACCCAGTACTTC.

With regard to this clone: With a far larger clone one base away, a read error is the likely cause. Since the CDR3 does not end with the conserved phenylalanine or tryptophan, this likely comes from a read error. No DNA is shown, since the ends of the CDR3 on it are uncertain; the CDR3 is the one TCRdb lists. V is TRBV5-1 and J is TRBJ1-2. The CDR3 has 14 amino acids, counting both end residues. CDR1 is SGHRS and CDR2 is YFSETQ in the germline V gene. This CDR3 is CASAQISVRKTYGY.

The chain couples TRBV30 to TRBJ1-1; unclear D gene. The germline V gene encodes CDR1 GTSNPN and CDR2 SVGIG (reference sequence). The length of the CDR3 is 12 residues. V was trimmed by 3 bases and J by 8 bases, leaving 13 bases between them. In DNA, the CDR3 is TGTGCCTGGAGCGTCATAATGGGGGAAGCTTTCTTT. This codes for CAWSVIMGEAFF.

Comment on this clone: A far larger clone lies a single base away; this is likely a read error. The same CDR3 also results from other DNA sequences found in this sample. The rearrangement joins TRBV2 to TRBJ2-7; D tentatively fits TRBD1 or TRBD2 (5 bases each). The CDR3 consists of 13 residues. V lost 10 bases to trimming and J lost 4 bases, with 17 bases between them. Germline CDR1 reads SNHLY; CDR2 reads FYNNEI. The CDR3 here is CATLGTPEYEQYF. CDR3 DNA: TGTGCCACGCTCGGGACGCCAGAGTACGAGCAGTACTTC. Full variable domain (missing parts from reference TRBV2 and TRBJ2-7): EPEVTQTPSHQVTQMGQEVILRCVPISNHLYFYWYRQILGQKVEFLVSFYNNEISEKSEIFDDQFSVERPDGSNFTLKIRSTKLEDSAMYFCATLGTPEYEQYFGPGTRLTVT.

This chain uses TRBV7-9 with TRBJ2-7; the match to TRBD2 covers 8 bases. CDR3 length equals 16 residues. Germline CDR1 SEHNR, CDR2 FQNEAQ (reference sequence). Trimming at V came to 4 bases and at J to 2 bases, leaving 10 bases not matched to a gene. The CDR3 bases are TGTGCCAGCAGCTCACCCCGGGGTAGCGGGACCTACGAGCAGTACTTC. This sequence encodes CASSSPRGSGTYEQYF.

This clone counts as medium-sized. The sample has other DNA sequences that encode this CDR3 too. V usage is TRBV2 and J usage is TRBJ1-5, with D possibly being TRBD1 (6 bases). The length of the CDR3 is 13 residues. V lost 8 bases to trimming and J lost 0 bases, with 8 bases between them. Per germline, CDR1 SNHLY and CDR2 FYNNEI. Here the CDR3 DNA reads TGTGCCAGCGGGACACTTAGCAATCAGCCCCAGCATTTT. This codes for CASGTLSNQPQHF.

With respect to this clone: Other DNA sequences within the sample encode an identical CDR3. The chain uses TRBV5-1 and TRBJ1-1; D perhaps matches TRBD1 (6 bases). CDR1 is SGHRS and CDR2 is YFSETQ in the germline V gene. The V end lost 4 bases, the J end lost 5 bases, and 15 bases lay between the germline ends. This CDR3 contains 14 residues. The CDR3 DNA reads as TGCGCCAGCAGCCCCGGGGAGGGGGGAACTGAAGCTTTCTTT. This codes for CASSPGEGGTEAFF.

The V gene is TRBV5-1, the J gene TRBJ2-5, with 8 bases that match TRBD2. Germline CDR1 reads SGHRS; CDR2 reads YFSETQ. The CDR3 is made up of 15 amino acids. The trim removed 4 bases at V and 2 bases at J, leaving 7 bases unmatched. Here the CDR3 reads CASSPGGGWQETQYF. The CDR3 nucleotides are TGCGCCAGCAGCCCCGGGGGGGGGTGGCAAGAGACCCAGTACTTC.

The V and J genes are TRBV10-1 and TRBJ1-1; D is uncertain. V shed 0 bases and J shed 0 bases, with 8 bases lying between them. The CDR3 length is 15 residues. Germline assignment: CDR1 WNHNN and CDR2 SYGVQD (reference sequence). The CDR3: CASSESPGMNTEAFF. The CDR3 nucleotides are TGCGCCAGCAGTGAGTCGCCGGGGATGAACACTGAAGCTTTCTTT.

V gene TRBV7-2 combines with J gene TRBJ2-3; D uncertain. V was cut by 1 base and J by 3 bases, with 8 bases left in between. The germline V gene encodes CDR1 SGHTA and CDR2 FQGNSA. The CDR3 runs 14 residues. Here the CDR3 DNA reads TGTGCCAGCAGCTTAGGCGGCTTAACAGATACGCAGTATTTT. Its translation is CASSLGGLTDTQYF. Full variable domain (remainder filled in from reference TRBV7-2 and TRBJ2-3): GAGVSQSPSNKVTEKGKDVELRCDPISGHTALYWYRQSLGQGLEFLIYFQGNSAPDKSGLPSDRFSAERTGGSVSTLTIQRTQQEDSAVYLCASSLGGLTDTQYFGPGTRLTVL.

V is TRBV5-1 and J is TRBJ2-3; D call uncertain. CDR3 length: 15 residues. Trimming removed 0 bases at V and 2 bases at J, with 10 bases between. CDR1 and CDR2 (germline): SGHRS, YFSETQ. The CDR3 here is CASSLDSEYTDTQYF. CDR3 nucleotide sequence: TGCGCCAGCAGCTTGGACAGCGAATACACAGATACGCAGTATTTT.

As for this clone: The likely explanation is a read error, given a far larger clone one base away. V and J are TRBV11-2 and TRBJ2-5; D remains ambiguous. The CDR3 is made up of 11 amino acids. The germline V gene has CDR1 SGHAT and CDR2 FQNNGV. CDR3 amino acids: CASNLSETQYF. CDR3 DNA sequence: TGTGCCAGCAACTTATCTGAGACCCAGTACTTC.

In DNA form, the CDR3 reads TGTGCCAGCAGTGACAGGGCTGGCTACGAGCAGTACTTC. Translation gives CASSDRAGYEQYF. The V and J genes are TRBV6-1 and TRBJ2-7; D is possibly TRBD1 (5 bases). The CDR3 is 13 residues long. Trimming stripped 3 bases from V and 3 bases from J, with 9 bases between. Germline lookup yields CDR1 MNHNS and CDR2 SASEGT.

This sequence joins TRBV7-3 and TRBJ2-5, with a weak D call TRBD1 (5 bases). Deletions cut 2 bases from V and 5 bases from J, with 12 bases between. The CDR3 length is 14 residues. The V gene's germline CDR1 is SGHTA and CDR2 FQGTGA. The CDR3 DNA follows: TGTGCCAGCAGCTTAGCTCAGGGCTTGGAGACCCAGTACTTC. It is translated as CASSLAQGLETQYF.

The chain uses TRBV5-6 and TRBJ2-7; TRBD1 matches 7 bases. The germline gives CDR1 SGHDT, CDR2 YYEEEE. This CDR3 has 15 amino acids. J lost 5 bases, V lost 4 bases, and 12 bases had no gene match. The CDR3 is CASSLFGDRWDEQYF. Written as DNA, the CDR3 is TGTGCCAGCAGCCTTTTCGGGGACAGATGGGACGAGCAGTACTTC. Based on the CDR3 plus reference TRBV5-6 and TRBJ2-7, the full variable domain is DAGVTQSPTHLIKTRGQQVTLRCSPKSGHDTVSWYQQALGQGPQFIFQYYEEEERQRGNFPDRFSGHQFPNYSSELNVNALLLGDSALYLCASSLFGDRWDEQYFGPGTRLTVT.